The 24 T cell receptor beta chains below were found in one sample sequenced in a study of T cell changes during pregnancy in multiple sclerosis. Profiling relied on immunoSEQ multiplex PCR, and the TCRdb table lists in-frame clones only, not all of them. The sample consists of approximately 70,000 clones, roughly 94% of them appearing once. The sequenced sample was peripheral blood, obtained in the second trimester of pregnancy. The receptors originated from a female donor in good health, enrolled as a control in a pregnancy study.

V is TRBV5-1 and J is TRBJ2-1; 9 bases are shared with TRBD2. The CDR3 is 15 amino acids. The V segment lost 4 bases and the J segment 6 bases; nucleotides outside the gene matches: 8. CDR1 SGHRS and CDR2 YFSETQ come from the germline V gene. DNA of the CDR3: TGCGCCAGCAGCCACGGGGCGGGGGGGATCAATGAGCAGTTCTTC. Its protein product is CASSHGAGGINEQFF. Using reference TRBV5-1 and TRBJ2-1 for the parts outside the CDR3, the full variable domain is KAGVTQTPRYLIKTRGQQVTLSCSPISGHRSVSWYQQTPGQGLQFLFEYFSETQRNKGNFPGRFSGRQFSNSRSEMNVSTLELGDSALYLCASSHGAGGINEQFFGPGTRLTVL.

The rearrangement uses TRBV28 and TRBJ2-5; TRBD2 agrees at 9 bases. The CDR3 runs 14 residues. V was pared by 2 bases and J by 6 bases, with 4 bases of the junction left unmatched. Germline V lookup: CDR1 MDHEN, CDR2 SYDVKM. CDR3 in amino acids: CASSLVAGGKTQYF. The CDR3 bases are TGTGCCAGCAGTTTAGTGGCGGGAGGGAAGACCCAGTACTTC. Variable domain in full (rest from reference TRBV28 and TRBJ2-5): DVKVTQSSRYLVKRTGEKVFLECVQDMDHENMFWYRQDPGLGLRLIYFSYDVKMKEKGDIPEGYSVSREKKERFSLILESASTNQTSMYLCASSLVAGGKTQYFGPGTRLLVL.

This rearrangement joins TRBV19 to TRBJ2-5; tentatively, D is TRBD1 (6 bases). Germline V gene sequence: CDR1 LNHDA, CDR2 SQIVND (reference sequence). The CDR3 length is 14 residues. V lost 3 bases to trimming and J lost 4 bases, with 12 bases between them. The CDR3 DNA follows: TGTGCCAGTAGTATGGGGGCAGTTGGAGAGACCCAGTACTTC. This gives the protein CASSMGAVGETQYF. Looking up the rest from reference TRBV19 and TRBJ2-5 gives the full variable domain: DGGITQSPKYLFRKEGQNVTLSCEQNLNHDAMYWYRQDPGQGLRLIYYSQIVNDFQKGDIAEGYSVSREKKESFPLTVTSAQKNPTAFYLCASSMGAVGETQYFGPGTRLLVL.

On this clone itself: The same CDR3 also results from other DNA sequences found in this sample. The chain employs TRBV2 and TRBJ2-5, with a possible D match to TRBD1 (6 bases). V lost 5 bases to trimming and J lost 5 bases, with 6 bases between them. The CDR3 is 11 amino acids. CDR1 is SNHLY and CDR2 is FYNNEI in the germline V gene. CDR3 nucleotides: TGTGCCAGCAGTAGGGGGGAGACCCAGTACTTC. Protein: CASSRGETQYF.

The genes are TRBV5-1 and TRBJ2-5; 9 bases line up with TRBD2. V shed 0 bases, J shed 4 bases, and the junction held 13 bases outside the gene matches. The CDR3 is 18 amino acids. Germline assignment: CDR1 SGHRS and CDR2 YFSETQ. The CDR3 region is CASSLGGTSLIGGETQYF. In DNA form, the CDR3 reads TGCGCCAGCAGCTTGGGCGGGACTAGCTTGATTGGGGGAGAGACCCAGTACTTC.

In DNA form, the CDR3 reads TGTGCCAGCAGTGATTTCTCTAACTATGGCTACACCTTC. Its protein is CASSDFSNYGYTF. The chain carries TRBV6-1 and TRBJ1-2, with no clear D. V was pared by 3 bases and J by 0 bases, with 5 bases between. The germline V gene encodes CDR1 MNHNS and CDR2 SASEGT. The CDR3 loop spans 13 amino acids.

CDR3 in DNA: TGTGCCAGCAGCTTAGAGACAGGGGTTAGGAAACTGTTTTTT. It is translated as CASSLETGVRKLFF. This chain links TRBV7-6 with TRBJ1-4, with 8 positions matching TRBD1. CDR1 SGHVS and CDR2 FNYEAQ come from the germline V gene. Unmatched junction bases numbered 6, after V lost 1 base and J lost 11 bases. This CDR3 comprises 14 residues.

This sequence joins TRBV29-1 and TRBJ2-5; the match to TRBD2 covers 9 bases. This CDR3 has 16 residues. With V trimmed by 7 bases and J by 0 bases, 12 bases remained unmatched. CDR1 and CDR2 from the germline V gene are SQVTM and ANQGSEA. CDR3 coding DNA: TGCAGCGCCGTCCCCTCCCGGACTAGCGACCAAGAGACCCAGTACTTC. This translates into CSAVPSRTSDQETQYF.

V and J are TRBV7-6 and TRBJ2-3, with D tentatively TRBD1 (5 bases). Trimming cost V 2 bases and J 4 bases, with 13 bases left between them. The V gene's germline CDR1 is SGHVS and CDR2 FNYEAQ. This CDR3 has 15 amino acids. CDR3 sequence: CASSLLGALPDTQYF. In DNA form, the CDR3 reads TGTGCCAGCAGCTTACTAGGGGCGCTCCCAGATACGCAGTATTTT.

V is TRBV28 and J is TRBJ1-4; 11 positions agree with TRBD1. Germline V lookup: CDR1 MDHEN, CDR2 SYDVKM. This CDR3 is built from 15 residues. The V segment lost 6 bases and the J segment 6 bases; nucleotides outside the gene matches: 6. In nucleotides, the CDR3 is TGTGCCAGCAGCTCCGGGGGACAGGGGGATGAAAAACTGTTTTTT. It codes for CASSSGGQGDEKLFF.

The V and J genes are TRBV5-1 and TRBJ2-7, with D uncertain. Germline assignment: CDR1 SGHRS and CDR2 YFSETQ. The CDR3 is 15 residues long. V shed 7 bases and J shed 1 base, with 18 bases lying between them. In nucleotides, the CDR3 is TGCGCCAGCCGCCTCGAACAGCCAATTTCCTACGAGCAGTACTTC. Translating gives CASRLEQPISYEQYF.

This chain uses TRBV19 with TRBJ2-1; 11 bases match TRBD2. The germline gives CDR1 LNHDA, CDR2 SQIVND (reference sequence). Unmatched junction bases numbered 8, after V lost 6 bases and J lost 7 bases. CDR3 length: 15 residues. CDR3 DNA: TGTGCCAGTAGGTTAGCGGGAGGGCTGGTGAATGAGCAGTTCTTC. Translating it yields CASRLAGGLVNEQFF.

The rearrangement joins TRBV5-6 to TRBJ1-1, with 7 bases aligning to TRBD1. The V segment lost 4 bases and the J segment 2 bases; nucleotides outside the gene matches: 8. Germline CDR1 is SGHDT and CDR2 is YYEEEE. The CDR3 contains 15 residues. The CDR3 is CASSNNPGGNTEAFF. The CDR3 bases are TGTGCCAGCAGCAACAATCCAGGGGGTAACACTGAAGCTTTCTTT.

The rearrangement joins TRBV18 to TRBJ1-2, with no clear D. This CDR3 region has 13 residues. Trimming pared 3 bases from V and 2 bases from J, leaving 7 bases between. The germline V gene encodes CDR1 KGHSH and CDR2 LQKENI. The CDR3 nucleotides read TGTGCCAGCTCACCCGGGAGCAACTATGGCTACACCTTC. Translation: CASSPGSNYGYTF.

The chain recombines TRBV2 with TRBJ2-2, with 7 bases matching TRBD1. J gave up 6 bases and V 6 bases, and 4 bases lay outside the gene matches. This CDR3 comprises 13 residues. Germline V gene lookup returns CDR1 SNHLY and CDR2 FYNNEI. The CDR3 DNA reads TGTGCCAGCAGCACAGGGGTGGCCGGGGAGCTGTTTTTT. Its protein product is CASSTGVAGELFF.

This sequence joins TRBV27 and TRBJ1-5; TRBD1 aligns across 7 bases. V trimming: 8 bases; J trimming: 3 bases; junction bases outside the gene matches: 7. The CDR3 length is 14 residues. Germline assignment: CDR1 MNHEY and CDR2 SMNVEV (reference sequence). CDR3 protein: CASPWDSPNQPQHF. The CDR3 DNA follows: TGTGCCAGCCCTTGGGACAGCCCCAATCAGCCCCAGCATTTT.

CDR3 region: CASSEGGGPGNEQFF. The CDR3 nucleotides read TGTGCCAGCAGTGAAGGGGGGGGACCGGGGAATGAGCAGTTCTTC. The chain links TRBV2 to TRBJ2-1, with TRBD2 identical over 7 bases. CDR1 SNHLY and CDR2 FYNNEI come from the germline V gene. Trimming removed 1 base from V and 7 bases from J; junction bases left unmatched: 7. The CDR3 is made up of 15 amino acids.

This chain links TRBV5-1 with TRBJ1-4; no firm D call. The CDR3 spans 14 residues. The V end lost 1 base, the J end lost 8 bases, and 12 bases lay between the germline ends. Per germline, CDR1 SGHRS and CDR2 YFSETQ. The CDR3 DNA reads as TGCGCCAGCAGCTTGACGGGGTTCTTAGAAAAACTGTTTTTT. This gives the protein CASSLTGFLEKLFF.

This clone was seen only a few times. J is TRBJ2-4 and V is TRBV5-4; 10 nucleotides line up with TRBD2. The CDR3 consists of 16 residues. The germline CDR1 and CDR2 sequences are SGHNT and YYREEE (reference sequence). V dropped 1 base and J dropped 2; count of bases not matched to a gene: 3. The CDR3 reads CASSLSAGGPKNIQYF. Written as DNA, the CDR3 is TGTGCCAGCAGCTTGTCAGCGGGAGGGCCCAAAAACATTCAGTACTTC.

This chain links TRBV19 with TRBJ2-1, with D possibly being TRBD1 (6 bases). The CDR3 totals 16 residues. The ends were cut back, 4 bases at V and 0 bases at J, with 13 bases in the middle. Germline values: CDR1 LNHDA, CDR2 SQIVND (reference sequence). Here the CDR3 DNA reads TGTGCCAGTAGTAAACAGGGTCCTTTCTCCTACAATGAGCAGTTCTTC. This gives the protein CASSKQGPFSYNEQFF.

The chain employs TRBV27 and TRBJ2-2; the D gene is possibly TRBD1 (5 bases). The germline V gene encodes CDR1 MNHEY and CDR2 SMNVEV (reference sequence). The CDR3 contains 12 residues. Between the trimmed V and J ends, which lost 7 bases and 4 bases, there was a span of 7 bases. CDR3 sequence reads: CASKRGTGELFF. The CDR3, as DNA: TGTGCCAGCAAAAGGGGCACCGGGGAGCTGTTTTTT.

Comment on this clone: One end of the junction does not line up with germline, which may come from a read error. The genes are TRBV7-7 and TRBJ1-3; D not certain. Germline V gene lookup returns CDR1 SSHAT and CDR2 FNYEAQ (reference sequence). The CDR3 is 17 residues long. Written as DNA, the CDR3 is TGTGCTAGCAGCTTAGTGATGTTAGGGAGCACTGGAAACACCATATATTTT. Protein sequence: CASSLVMLGSTGNTIYF.

The sample holds one count of this clone. This sequence joins TRBV6-6 and TRBJ1-1, with D possibly TRBD1 on 6 matching bases. CDR3 length: 13 amino acids. The V and J ends lost 0 bases and 9 bases respectively, with 11 bases between them. The V gene's germline CDR1 is MNHNY and CDR2 SVGAGI (reference sequence). CDR3 DNA: TGTGCCAGCAGTTACTCCCAGGGGCAGCAAGCTTTCTTT. It encodes CASSYSQGQQAFF.

The chain links TRBV7-9 to TRBJ1-4; TRBD1 might be the D (5 bases). The V end lost 6 bases, the J end lost 4 bases, and 18 bases lay between the germline ends. CDR3 length: 16 amino acids. CDR1 SEHNR and CDR2 FQNEAQ come from the germline V gene (reference sequence). In nucleotides, the CDR3 is TGTGCCAGCAGTCCATCGGGTGGGGCAGATAATGAAAAACTGTTTTTT. It encodes CASSPSGGADNEKLFF.